This T cell receptor beta chain was identified in a study of CD8 T cells in Susac syndrome. Study context: Patients with Susac syndrome were, at the time of blood collection, therapy-naive, maintained on corticosteroids, or maintained on intravenous immunoglobulin alone.

RNA in amounts of about 0.5 to 1 ug was reverse transcribed with random hexamers. Via MiXCR, TCRdb re-called the immunoSEQ multiplex PCR reads, giving one row per CDR3 protein. This sample has over 120,000 distinct CDR3 sequences; roughly 94% occur once, and the top ten carry approximately 0.13%. CDR3 length: 13 amino acids. Deletions cut 2 bases from V and 4 bases from J, with 6 bases between. The V gene's germline CDR1 is SGHDN and CDR2 FVKESK. TEMRA cells were FACS-enriched, unlike CD8+ and CD4+ T cells, which were negatively isolated. This sequence originates from a human donor with Susac syndrome. The chain has TRBV14 and TRBJ2-1; D gene ambiguous. Material: CD4+ T cells from PBMCs. CDR3 protein: CASSQYGYNEQFF. The CDR3 DNA sequence: TGTGCCAGCAGCCAATATGGGTACAATGAGCAGTTCTTC.